The next 21 T cell receptor beta chains were all read from a single sample in a study of shared clonotypes between healthy human individuals. The table came from immunoSEQ multiplex PCR; TCRdb's copy has only in-frame clones and leaves some out. The data hold over a million clones, with less than 99% observed a single time. The material sequenced was naive CD4+ T cells sorted from blood. Subset: CD45RA+ positively selected. The receptors derive from a man aged 25-45 years in good health.

With regard to this clone: This may stem from a read error, because a much larger clone lies one nucleotide away. V is TRBV5-1 and J is TRBJ2-7; D is undetermined. Looked up from germline, CDR1 is SGHRS and CDR2 is YFSETQ. There are 12 residues in the CDR3. V lost 0 bases and J 5 bases, leaving 6 bases between the germline ends. CDR3 loop: CASSLEGDEQYF. The CDR3 DNA reads as TGCGCCAGCAGCTTGGAGGGCGACGAGCAGTACTTC.

J is TRBJ2-7 and V is TRBV6-1; D unresolved. CDR3 length equals 16 residues. Trimming removed 4 bases at V and 5 bases at J, with 21 bases between. Germline CDR1 is MNHNS and CDR2 is SASEGT. The CDR3 region is CASSVGMASMLDEQYF. The CDR3 DNA sequence: TGTGCCAGCAGTGTTGGAATGGCCTCCATGTTGGACGAGCAGTACTTC.

In its sample, this clone was seen once. The chain joins TRBV5-1 to TRBJ2-5; 11 positions match TRBD2. V lost 0 bases and J lost 5; bases outside the gene matches: 15. CDR3 length: 19 amino acids. The V gene's germline CDR1 is SGHRS and CDR2 YFSETQ. The CDR3 region is CASSLAEGLSGRAGETQYF. The CDR3 region has the DNA TGCGCCAGCAGCTTGGCCGAGGGTCTTAGCGGGAGGGCCGGTGAGACCCAGTACTTC.

The chain joins TRBV5-5 to TRBJ2-1, with 15 bases aligning to TRBD2. Germline V gene lookup returns CDR1 SGHKS and CDR2 YYEKEE (reference sequence). The V segment lost 0 bases and the J segment 7 bases; nucleotides outside the gene matches: 2. This CDR3 spans 16 amino acids. The CDR3 here is CASSLVGLAGGNEQFF. CDR3 bases: TGTGCCAGCAGCTTGGTGGGACTAGCGGGAGGTAATGAGCAGTTCTTC.

This chain uses TRBV2 with TRBJ2-7; possible D gene TRBD1, 6 bases. Germline V gene sequence: CDR1 SNHLY, CDR2 FYNNEI. The CDR3 extends over 16 amino acids. Trimming removed 6 bases from V and 2 bases from J, with 20 bases in between. CDR3 amino acids: CASRGDIQGRAYEQYF. The DNA of the CDR3 is TGTGCCAGCAGAGGAGATATACAGGGAAGGGCCTACGAGCAGTACTTC.

The genes are TRBV6-5 and TRBJ2-7, with D uncertain. CDR3 length: 13 residues. In germline, CDR1 is MNHEY, CDR2 SVGAGI. V dropped 0 bases and J dropped 7 bases, with 10 bases sitting between them. The CDR3 DNA is TGTGCCAGCAGTTACTCGAACCAGGAAGAGCAGTACTTC. This sequence encodes CASSYSNQEEQYF.

The chain uses TRBV7-2 and TRBJ2-7; D possibly corresponds to TRBD1 (6 bases). The V gene's germline CDR1 is SGHTA and CDR2 FQGNSA. The length of the CDR3 is 17 residues. V lost 4 bases to trimming and J lost 1 base, with 20 bases between them. In DNA, the CDR3 is TGTGCCAGCAGCTCCCAGACAGGTACGAAGAGGTCCTACGAGCAGTACTTC. Translating it yields CASSSQTGTKRSYEQYF.

The rearrangement joins TRBV28 to TRBJ1-5; TRBD1 might be the D (5 bases). V was trimmed by 4 bases and J by 5 bases, leaving 15 bases between them. The CDR3 has 15 amino acids. Germline CDR1 and CDR2: MDHEN and SYDVKM. CDR3 in amino acids: CASSSLGGTDQPQHF. In DNA, the CDR3 is TGTGCCAGCAGTTCCCTGGGGGGGACTGATCAGCCCCAGCATTTT.

This clone was counted once. The rearrangement uses TRBV18 and TRBJ2-2, with TRBD2 identical over 7 bases. Germline assignment: CDR1 KGHSH and CDR2 LQKENI. This CDR3 comprises 16 residues. The V gene end was trimmed by 4 bases and the J gene end by 0 bases; junction bases not matched to a gene: 5. CDR3 region: CASSLNGLANTGELFF. The DNA for the CDR3 is TGTGCCAGCTCACTAAACGGACTAGCGAACACCGGGGAGCTGTTTTTT.

CDR3 loop: CASSFRTGGIHEQYF. The CDR3 nucleotides read TGTGCCAGCAGCTTCCGGACAGGGGGCATCCACGAGCAGTACTTC. This chain links TRBV5-8 with TRBJ2-7, with 11 bases identical to TRBD1. V dropped 2 bases and J dropped 5; count of bases not matched to a gene: 6. The CDR3 sequence is 15 residues long. The germline CDR1 and CDR2 sequences are SGHTS and YDEGEE. The complete variable domain, with remaining parts taken from reference TRBV5-8 and TRBJ2-7, reads EAGVTQSPTHLIKTRGQQATLRCSPISGHTSVYWYQQALGLGLQFLLWYDEGEERNRGNFPPRFSGRQFPNYSSELNVNALELEDSALYLCASSFRTGGIHEQYFGPGTRLTVT.

The chain uses TRBV2 and TRBJ1-2; D gene ambiguous. V lost 2 bases to trimming and J lost 4 bases, with 11 bases between them. The CDR3 spans 14 residues. Germline V gene sequence: CDR1 SNHLY, CDR2 FYNNEI. Here the CDR3 reads CASSERREAYGYTF. The CDR3 DNA is TGTGCCAGCAGTGAAAGGCGGGAAGCCTATGGCTACACCTTC.

The count of this clone is one. The V call is TRBV27, the J call TRBJ1-5; D perhaps matches TRBD1 (5 bases). V was trimmed by 2 bases and J by 4 bases, leaving 9 bases between them. The V gene's germline CDR1 is MNHEY and CDR2 SMNVEV (reference sequence). The CDR3 has 14 residues. The CDR3, as DNA: TGTGCCAGCAGTTTACGGGGGGGGAATCAGCCCCAGCATTTT. This sequence encodes CASSLRGGNQPQHF.

The rearrangement joins TRBV7-6 to TRBJ1-5; possible D gene TRBD1, 5 bases. The CDR3 loop spans 15 amino acids. With 2 bases removed from V and 5 bases from J, the gap between germline ends came to 13 bases. CDR1 is SGHVS, CDR2 FNYEAQ, per germline. In nucleotides, the CDR3 is TGTGCCAGCAGCTTAATGGCAGGGCCCCATCAGCCCCAGCATTTT. This codes for CASSLMAGPHQPQHF. The complete variable domain, with remaining parts taken from reference TRBV7-6 and TRBJ1-5, reads GAGVSQSPRYKVTKRGQDVALRCDPISGHVSLYWYRQALGQGPEFLTYFNYEAQQDKSGLPNDRFSAERPEGSISTLTIQRTEQRDSAMYRCASSLMAGPHQPQHFGDGTRLSIL.

The genes are TRBV10-3 and TRBJ2-3; 8 bases are a match to TRBD2. This CDR3 region has 16 residues. Trimming at V came to 4 bases and at J to 2 bases, leaving 8 bases not matched to a gene. Germline V gene sequence: CDR1 ENHRY, CDR2 SYGVKD. CDR3 bases: TGTGCCATCAGTGGGCCCCCGGGGGGGAACACAGATACGCAGTATTTT. Protein: CAISGPPGGNTDTQYF.

The rearrangement links TRBV5-1 to TRBJ2-1; no reliable D call. Trimming left V 2 bases short and J 4 bases short, with 7 bases between. Looked up from germline, CDR1 is SGHRS and CDR2 is YFSETQ. This CDR3 has 13 amino acids. DNA of the CDR3: TGCGCCAGCAGCTTAATAGGGTACAATGAGCAGTTCTTC. It yields the protein CASSLIGYNEQFF.

This clone was picked up one time. The identical CDR3 is also encoded by other nucleotide sequences in the sample. The chain has TRBV18 and TRBJ2-5, with 7 bases that match TRBD1. Germline loops: CDR1 KGHSH, CDR2 LQKENI. V trimming: 4 bases; J trimming: 3 bases; junction bases outside the gene matches: 5. CDR3 length: 14 residues. CDR3 protein: CASSLSTGEETQYF. In DNA, the CDR3 is TGTGCCAGCTCACTTTCAACAGGGGAAGAGACCCAGTACTTC.

The V gene is TRBV6-1, the J gene TRBJ2-5; D is possibly TRBD1 (6 bases). V was clipped by 6 bases and J by 3 bases, with 11 bases between them. This CDR3 region has 13 residues. CDR1 is MNHNS, CDR2 SASEGT, per germline. The CDR3 nucleotides are TGTGCCAGCAGCCGGACAGCCGAAGAGACCCAGTACTTC. Translated: CASSRTAEETQYF.

This CDR3 is CASSSLGGTSTDTQYF. CDR3 bases: TGTGCCAGCAGCTCTCTAGGCGGGACCTCCACAGATACGCAGTATTTT. This chain joins TRBV5-5 and TRBJ2-3; D possibly corresponds to TRBD2 (6 bases). Germline V gene data show CDR1 as SGHKS and CDR2 as YYEKEE (reference sequence). V shed 3 bases and J shed 2 bases, with 16 bases lying between them. The CDR3 spans 16 residues. The entire variable domain, with the rest obtained from reference TRBV5-5 and TRBJ2-3, is as follows: DAGVTQSPTHLIKTRGQQVTLRCSPISGHKSVSWYQQVLGQGPQFIFQYYEKEERGRGNFPDRFSARQFPNYSSELNVNALLLGDSALYLCASSSLGGTSTDTQYFGPGTRLTVL.

The chain carries TRBV5-1 and TRBJ2-7; D remains unclear. This CDR3 is built from 14 residues. Germline CDR1 reads SGHRS; CDR2 reads YFSETQ. Trimming removed 4 bases from V and 2 bases from J, with 13 bases in between. The CDR3 loop is CASSPVELPYEQYF. The CDR3 bases are TGCGCCAGCAGCCCCGTAGAATTGCCCTACGAGCAGTACTTC.

The genes are TRBV5-6 and TRBJ1-2; no clear D. The CDR3 runs 13 residues. CDR1 SGHDT and CDR2 YYEEEE come from the germline V gene. The V end was cut by 1 base, the J end by 0 bases, with 4 bases between. The CDR3 is CASSLSTNYGYTF. CDR3 sequence (DNA): TGTGCCAGCAGCTTGTCCACTAACTATGGCTACACCTTC.

The J gene is TRBJ1-4, the V gene TRBV28; D perhaps matches TRBD1 (6 bases). Germline V gives CDR1 MDHEN, CDR2 SYDVKM. The germline V and J ends were trimmed by 6 bases and 4 bases, with 18 bases remaining between them. The CDR3 sequence is 16 residues long. DNA of the CDR3: TGTGCCAGCAGCGGAGGGGGGCCACCGGGTAATGAAAAACTGTTTTTT. It translates to CASSGGGPPGNEKLFF.